These 12 T cell receptor beta chains share one sample of origin, sequenced in a study of control samples from healthy donors and cancer patients. Measured with immunoSEQ multiplex PCR; TCRdb has only the in-frame clones, and not every one. The table shows tens of thousands of clones, with 90% to 95% occurring only once. Sequenced input: blood. The receptors originated from a man younger than 45 in good health.

The chain has TRBV10-3 and TRBJ1-2; TRBD1 is a possible D gene (5 bases). V was clipped by 2 bases and J by 4 bases, with 8 bases between them. Germline-derived CDR1 and CDR2 are ENHRY and SYGVKD. This CDR3 region has 13 residues. The chain's CDR3 is CAISEGGSYGYTF. The CDR3, as DNA: TGTGCCATCAGTGAGGGGGGGAGCTATGGCTACACCTTC.

This chain uses TRBV28 with TRBJ2-2; D gene uncertain. The CDR3 is 12 amino acids. The ends were cut back, 4 bases at V and 4 bases at J, with 4 bases in the middle. Germline V CDR1 and CDR2: MDHEN, SYDVKM. Here the CDR3 reads CASSSSTGELFF. CDR3 DNA sequence: TGTGCCAGCAGTTCCTCCACCGGGGAGCTGTTTTTT.

The chain joins TRBV27 to TRBJ1-2, with D perhaps matching TRBD1 (6 bases). Trimming removed 5 bases at V and 2 bases at J, with 12 bases between. The CDR3 contains 14 residues. Germline-derived CDR1 and CDR2 are MNHEY and SMNVEV (reference sequence). The CDR3 loop is CASSQRGVNYGYTF. The CDR3 DNA is TGTGCCAGCAGTCAAAGGGGGGTCAACTATGGCTACACCTTC.

The J gene is TRBJ1-3, the V gene TRBV9, with TRBD1 matching over 10 bases. CDR1 is SGDLS and CDR2 is YYNGEE in the germline V gene. The length of the CDR3 is 18 residues. Germline trimming cut 4 bases from V and 2 bases from J; bases unmatched to any gene: 12. In DNA, the CDR3 is TGTGCCAGCAGCCCCAGGGGGACAGGGGTTTACCCTGGAAACACCATATATTTT. Protein: CASSPRGTGVYPGNTIYF. Full variable domain (outside the CDR3, taken from reference TRBV9 and TRBJ1-3): DSGVTQTPKHLITATGQRVTLRCSPRSGDLSVYWYQQSLDQGLQFLIQYYNGEERAKGNILERFSAQQFPDLHSELNLSSLELGDSALYFCASSPRGTGVYPGNTIYFGEGSWLTVV.

This chain joins TRBV19 and TRBJ2-1, with TRBD2 identical over 12 bases. CDR1 is LNHDA, CDR2 SQIVND, per germline (reference sequence). J lost 7 bases, V lost 3 bases, and 4 bases had no gene match. The CDR3 spans 15 residues. The CDR3 DNA sequence: TGTGCCAGTAGTATCCTAGCGGGAGGGGGTAATGAGCAGTTCTTC. Protein sequence: CASSILAGGGNEQFF.

V usage is TRBV7-9 and J usage is TRBJ2-5; no clear D gene. Germline-derived CDR1 and CDR2 are SEHNR and FQNEAQ (reference sequence). The CDR3 contains 13 residues. Trimming took 7 bases from V and 4 from J, leaving 13 bases between them. The CDR3 bases are TGTGCCAGCACCCCCAGGCTAGGAGAGACCCAGTACTTC. Translation gives CASTPRLGETQYF. The full variable domain, in which reference TRBV7-9 and TRBJ2-5 provide the parts outside the CDR3, is DTGVSQNPRHKITKRGQNVTFRCDPISEHNRLYWYRQTLGQGPEFLTYFQNEAQLEKSRLLSDRFSAERPKGSFSTLEIQRTEQGDSAMYLCASTPRLGETQYFGPGTRLLVL.

The rearrangement uses TRBV2 and TRBJ2-6; D possibly matches TRBD1 or TRBD2 (5 bases each). V shed 4 bases and J shed 1 base, with 8 bases lying between them. The CDR3 covers 15 residues. CDR1 is SNHLY, CDR2 FYNNEI, per germline. CDR3 bases: TGTGCCAGCAGTGTGAGGGGATCTGGGGCCAACGTCCTGACTTTC. Its translation: CASSVRGSGANVLTF.

The V and J genes are TRBV5-5 and TRBJ2-4; D possibly corresponds to TRBD2 (6 bases). The germline gives CDR1 SGHKS, CDR2 YYEKEE (reference sequence). V was cut by 4 bases and J by 3 bases, with 17 bases left in between. The CDR3 sequence is 16 residues long. CDR3: CASSPTSGGGKNIQYF. The CDR3 bases are TGTGCCAGCAGCCCCACGAGTGGGGGAGGCAAAAACATTCAGTACTTC.

J is TRBJ2-5 and V is TRBV19, with D perhaps TRBD2 (6 bases). Germline CDR1 LNHDA, CDR2 SQIVND (reference sequence). This CDR3 region has 15 residues. V lost 3 bases and J 4 bases, leaving 15 bases between the germline ends. CDR3 region: CASSIYGTEAETQYF. In DNA form, the CDR3 reads TGTGCCAGTAGTATCTACGGGACTGAGGCAGAGACCCAGTACTTC.

The rearrangement joins TRBV6-5 to TRBJ2-2; 7 nucleotides align to TRBD2. The junction had 5 bases not matched to a gene; V was cut back by 5 bases and J by 2 bases. In germline, CDR1 is MNHEY, CDR2 SVGAGI. This CDR3 comprises 15 residues. The CDR3 here is CASSIAGLNTGELFF. The CDR3 nucleotides read TGTGCCAGCAGTATAGCGGGCCTAAACACCGGGGAGCTGTTTTTT.

The chain recombines TRBV20-1 with TRBJ1-1; the D is unclear. Trimming took off 6 bases at V and 6 bases at J, with 8 bases between the two ends. Per the germline V gene, CDR1 is DFQATT and CDR2 is SNEGSKA (reference sequence). This CDR3 comprises 10 residues. This CDR3 is CSARKAEAFF. The DNA of the CDR3 is TGCAGTGCCAGAAAAGCTGAAGCTTTCTTT.

This chain joins TRBV6-5 and TRBJ2-4, with a possible D match to TRBD2 (5 bases). The CDR3 spans 14 residues. V lost 4 bases to trimming and J lost 7 bases, with 14 bases between them. The germline CDR1 and CDR2 sequences are MNHEY and SVGAGI. CDR3 sequence (DNA): TGTGCCAGCAGTTCACTCGGGGTTACGAACATTCAGTACTTC. Its protein product is CASSSLGVTNIQYF.